This T cell receptor beta chain derives from a study of spatial heterogeneity in lung cancer. Study at large: The donors comprised 60 to 80 untreated early-stage non-small cell lung cancer patients. Follow-up PBMC specimens underwent sequencing when available; their median timing was about 2 years after resection. More beta-chain than alpha-chain sequences were consistently detected.

Ten or more counts support this clonotype. The CDR3 sequence is 13 residues long. Trimming removed 6 bases from V and 7 bases from J; junction bases left unmatched: 7. The time point is: blood at routine non-recurrence follow-up after resection. Whole RNA obtained from tumor, nontumor lung or frozen PBMC underwent sequencing without sorting. TCRdb re-called the 5' RACE reads with MiXCR, one entry per CDR3 protein. The table shows 25,000 to 35,000 distinct CDR3 sequences, with roughly 5.4% occurring only once. The chain joins TRBV12-3 or TRBV12-4 to TRBJ2-7, with 9 nucleotides matching TRBD1. The specimen comprised PBMCs, sampled at follow-up. The source is a female donor with early-stage non-small cell lung cancer. CDR3 nucleotide sequence: TGTGCCAGCAGCCAAGGGACAGGGAGAGAGCAGTACTTC. Residues: CASSQGTGREQYF.